This T cell receptor (beta chain) derives from a study of blood T cell repertoires in COVID-19 (TCRdb year 2020). At the level of the whole study: Collaborator samples came from the United States, Italy and Spain and covered acute and convalescent phases of COVID-19. The material from the prospective study consisted of cDNA or gDNA derived from T cells, B-cell-depleted T cells, or PBMCs. Deeply sampled blood TCRbeta repertoires from subjects exposed to, actively infected with, or recovered from COVID-19 were included in the dataset. The repertoires were released in a freely available public database intended as a resource for research on the immune response to SARS-CoV-2. Samples were obtained from the ongoing ImmuneRACE study (first 160 participants) and from 1,200 or so subjects provided by 6 global collaborators. Nearly every sample came with metadata listing a de-identified subject ID, COVID-19 status, age in years and sex. HLA class I and class II types, where available, came from metadata supplied by the sample provider rather than from assay-based typing. Summary of the overall study and its limitations: The quantity of clinical and demographic metadata differed by source and by participant and was supplied without curation.

The immunoSEQ Assay, a bias-controlled multiplex PCR, was used to amplify TCRbeta CDR3 regions from genomic DNA. Per the authors' processing: The number of nucleated cells in each sample was estimated from the amplification of reference gene primers within the assay. Sequence reads were collapsed and filtered to measure the absolute abundance of every unique TCRbeta CDR3 rearrangement. For each sample, productive Simpson clonality was calculated by taking the square root of Simpson's diversity index across productive rearrangements. TCRdb took over this immuneACCESS table, retaining in-frame rearrangements with V and J assigned. Such tables are incomplete; in checked studies, under half of the missing clones stem from an unresolved V gene, and the remainder is unexplained. The D gene and trimming were derived from the DNA, and the V and J assignments and clone size from that table. Within this sample are approximately 330,000 clones, with roughly 89% of them counted one time only. The ten top clones hold 9.9% of the sample.

One collaborating source in Seattle enrolled patients while the patients were actively infected and followed the patients over time throughout the course of disease. The collaborating institutions used their own protocols to collect whole blood in K2EDTA tubes. For TCRbeta analysis, collaborators shipped samples as frozen whole blood, isolated PBMCs, or DNA extracted from either of those sample types. A note on this clone: Its antigen is currently not known. The input lacks base qualities; no much larger clone sits a single base away.

The germline V gene encodes CDR1 MRHNA and CDR2 SNTAGT. V was cut back by 2 bases and J by 4 bases, leaving a gap of 8 bases between them. Including the terminal cysteine and phenylalanine, the CDR3 comprises 13 residues. Just the 39-base CDR3 DNA is kept, in frame starting at base 1. Rearrangement joined TRBV6-4 to TRBJ2-5; the D gene is possibly TRBD2, with 6 bases matching. Sequenced: peripheral blood. The TCR comes from a man aged 25 to 45 with COVID-19, enrolled during active disease. The CDR3 protein: CASSDEEGETQYF. The bases read TGTGCCAGCAGTGACGAGGAGGGAGAGACCCAGTACTTC.